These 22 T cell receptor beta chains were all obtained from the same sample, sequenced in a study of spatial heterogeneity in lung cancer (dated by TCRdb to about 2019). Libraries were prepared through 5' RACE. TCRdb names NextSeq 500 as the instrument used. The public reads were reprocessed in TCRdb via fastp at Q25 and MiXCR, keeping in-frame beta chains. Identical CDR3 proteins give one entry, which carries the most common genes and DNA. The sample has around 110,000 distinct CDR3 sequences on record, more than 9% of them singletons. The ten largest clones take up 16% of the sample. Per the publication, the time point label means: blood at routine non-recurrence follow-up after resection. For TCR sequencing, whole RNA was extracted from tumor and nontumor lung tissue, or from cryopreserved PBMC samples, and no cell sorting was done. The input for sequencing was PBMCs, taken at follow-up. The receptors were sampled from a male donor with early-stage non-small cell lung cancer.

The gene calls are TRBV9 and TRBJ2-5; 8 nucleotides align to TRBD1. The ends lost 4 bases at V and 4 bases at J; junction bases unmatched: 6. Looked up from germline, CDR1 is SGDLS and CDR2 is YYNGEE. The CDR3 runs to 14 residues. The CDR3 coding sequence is TGTGCCAGCAGCATACGACAGGGGCGAGAGACCCAGTACTTC. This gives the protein CASSIRQGRETQYF. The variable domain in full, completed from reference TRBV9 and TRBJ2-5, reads DSGVTQTPKHLITATGQRVTLRCSPRSGDLSVYWYQQSLDQGLQFLIQYYNGEERAKGNILERFSAQQFPDLHSELNLSSLELGDSALYFCASSIRQGRETQYFGPGTRLLVL.

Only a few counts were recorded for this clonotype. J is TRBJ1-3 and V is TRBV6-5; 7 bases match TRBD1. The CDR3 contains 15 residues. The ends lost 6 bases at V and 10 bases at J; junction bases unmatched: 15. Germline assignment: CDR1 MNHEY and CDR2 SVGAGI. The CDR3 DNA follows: TGTGCCAGCAGCCGAGGACAGGCGGACCGGGGGACCATATATTTT. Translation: CASSRGQADRGTIYF.

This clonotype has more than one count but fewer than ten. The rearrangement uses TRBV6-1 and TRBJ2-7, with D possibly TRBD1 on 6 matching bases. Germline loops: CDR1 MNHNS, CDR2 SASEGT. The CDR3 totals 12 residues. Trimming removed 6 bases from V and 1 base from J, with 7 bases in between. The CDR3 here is CASRGQSYEQYF. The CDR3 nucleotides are TGTGCCAGCAGAGGACAGTCCTACGAGCAGTACTTC.

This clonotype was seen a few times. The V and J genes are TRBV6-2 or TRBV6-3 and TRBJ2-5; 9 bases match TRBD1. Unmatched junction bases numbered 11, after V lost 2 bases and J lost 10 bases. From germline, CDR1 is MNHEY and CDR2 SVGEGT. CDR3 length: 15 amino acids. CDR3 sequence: CASSYAGTGTLVQYF. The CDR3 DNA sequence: TGTGCCAGCAGTTACGCCGGGACAGGGACTCTTGTCCAGTACTTC.

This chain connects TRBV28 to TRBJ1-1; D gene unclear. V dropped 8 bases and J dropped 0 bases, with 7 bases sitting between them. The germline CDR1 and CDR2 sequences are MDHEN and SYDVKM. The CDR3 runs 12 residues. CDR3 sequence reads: CASEQLNTEAFF. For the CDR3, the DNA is TGTGCCAGCGAACAGTTGAACACTGAAGCTTTCTTT.

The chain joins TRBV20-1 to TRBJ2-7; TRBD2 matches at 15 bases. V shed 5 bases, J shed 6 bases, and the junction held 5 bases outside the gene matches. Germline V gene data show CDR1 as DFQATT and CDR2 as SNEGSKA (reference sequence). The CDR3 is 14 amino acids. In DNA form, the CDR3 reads TGCAGTGCTGATCCGGGACTAGCGGGGGGCGAGCAGTACTTC. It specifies CSADPGLAGGEQYF.

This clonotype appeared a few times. The CDR3 region has the DNA TGTGCCAGCAGCTTGGGACAGTTCAGCACAGATACGCAGTATTTT. Translation gives CASSLGQFSTDTQYF. The chain carries TRBV5-4 and TRBJ2-3; a weak D match, TRBD1 (5 bases). Germline-derived CDR1 and CDR2 are SGHNT and YYREEE (reference sequence). Trimming stripped 0 bases from V and 0 bases from J, with 8 bases between. The CDR3 runs to 15 residues.

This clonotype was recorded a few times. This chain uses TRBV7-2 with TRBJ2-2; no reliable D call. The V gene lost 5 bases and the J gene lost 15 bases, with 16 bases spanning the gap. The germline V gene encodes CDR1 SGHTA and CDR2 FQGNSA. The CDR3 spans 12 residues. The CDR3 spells CASSPTWGAMFF. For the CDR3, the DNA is TGTGCCAGCAGCCCAACTTGGGGTGCTATGTTTTTT. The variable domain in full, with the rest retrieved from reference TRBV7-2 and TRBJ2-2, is GAGVSQSPSNKVTEKGKDVELRCDPISGHTALYWYRQSLGQGLEFLIYFQGNSAPDKSGLPSDRFSAERTGGSVSTLTIQRTQQEDSAVYLCASSPTWGAMFFGEGSRLTVL.

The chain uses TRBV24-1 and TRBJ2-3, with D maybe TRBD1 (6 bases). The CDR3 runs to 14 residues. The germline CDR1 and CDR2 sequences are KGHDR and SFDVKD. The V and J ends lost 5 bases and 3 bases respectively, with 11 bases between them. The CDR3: CATSGVQGTDTQYF. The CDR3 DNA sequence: TGTGCCACCAGTGGCGTCCAGGGGACAGATACGCAGTATTTT.

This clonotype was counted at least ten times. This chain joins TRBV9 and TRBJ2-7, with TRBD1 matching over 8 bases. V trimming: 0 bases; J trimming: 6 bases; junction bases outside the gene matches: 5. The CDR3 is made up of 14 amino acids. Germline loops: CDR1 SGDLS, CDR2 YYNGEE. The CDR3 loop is CASSVGTGMGEQYF. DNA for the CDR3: TGTGCCAGCAGCGTAGGGACAGGGATGGGCGAGCAGTACTTC.

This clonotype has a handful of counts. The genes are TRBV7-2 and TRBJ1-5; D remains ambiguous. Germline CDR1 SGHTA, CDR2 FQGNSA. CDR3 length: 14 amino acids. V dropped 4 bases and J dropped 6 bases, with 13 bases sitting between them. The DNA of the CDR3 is TGTGCCAGCAGCTCGCTCGGGGTGCGTCAGCCCCAGCATTTT. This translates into CASSSLGVRQPQHF.

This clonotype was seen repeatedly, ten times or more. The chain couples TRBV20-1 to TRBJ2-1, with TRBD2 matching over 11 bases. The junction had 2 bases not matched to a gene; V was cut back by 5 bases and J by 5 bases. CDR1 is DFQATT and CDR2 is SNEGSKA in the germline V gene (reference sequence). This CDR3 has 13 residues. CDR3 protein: CSALAGGNNEQFF. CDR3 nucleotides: TGCAGTGCTTTAGCGGGGGGGAACAATGAGCAGTTCTTC.

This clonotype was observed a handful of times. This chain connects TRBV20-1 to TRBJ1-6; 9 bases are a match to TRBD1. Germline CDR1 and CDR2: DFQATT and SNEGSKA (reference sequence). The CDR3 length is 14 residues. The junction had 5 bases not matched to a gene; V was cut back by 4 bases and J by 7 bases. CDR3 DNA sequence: TGCAGTGCTAAACCCGGGACAGGGAATTCACCCCTCCACTTT. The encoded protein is CSAKPGTGNSPLHF.

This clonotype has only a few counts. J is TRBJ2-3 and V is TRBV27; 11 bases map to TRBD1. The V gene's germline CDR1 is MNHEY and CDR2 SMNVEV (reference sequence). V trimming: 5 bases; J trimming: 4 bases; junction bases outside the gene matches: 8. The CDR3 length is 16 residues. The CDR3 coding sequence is TGTGCCAGCAGTGCACGGACAGGGGGCTTGTCAGATACGCAGTATTTT. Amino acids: CASSARTGGLSDTQYF.

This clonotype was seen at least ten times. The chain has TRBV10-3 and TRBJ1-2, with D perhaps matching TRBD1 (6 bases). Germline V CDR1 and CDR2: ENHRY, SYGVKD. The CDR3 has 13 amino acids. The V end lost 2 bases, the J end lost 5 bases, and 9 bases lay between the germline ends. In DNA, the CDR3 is TGTGCCATCAGTGAGACAGGGTCTTATGGCTACACCTTC. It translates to CAISETGSYGYTF.

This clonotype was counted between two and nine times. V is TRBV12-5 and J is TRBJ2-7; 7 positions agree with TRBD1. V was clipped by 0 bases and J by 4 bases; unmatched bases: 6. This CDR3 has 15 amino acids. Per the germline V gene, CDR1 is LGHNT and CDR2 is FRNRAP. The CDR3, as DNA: TGTGCTAGTGGTTTGGTACCGTCAGGGGGATACGAGCAGTACTTC. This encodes CASGLVPSGGYEQYF.

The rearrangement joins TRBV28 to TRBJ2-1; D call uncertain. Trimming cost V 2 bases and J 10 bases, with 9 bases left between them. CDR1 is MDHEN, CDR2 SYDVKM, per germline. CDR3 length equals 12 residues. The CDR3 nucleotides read TGTGCCAGCAGTTTAAACCTGCGAGAGCAGTTCTTC. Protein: CASSLNLREQFF.

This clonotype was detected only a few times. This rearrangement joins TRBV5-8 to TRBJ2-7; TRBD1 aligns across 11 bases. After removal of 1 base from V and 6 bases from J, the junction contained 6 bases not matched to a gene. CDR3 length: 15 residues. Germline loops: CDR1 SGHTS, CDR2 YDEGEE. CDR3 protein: CASSLLGTGGIEQYF. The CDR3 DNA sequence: TGTGCCAGCAGCTTGTTAGGGACAGGGGGAATCGAGCAGTACTTC.

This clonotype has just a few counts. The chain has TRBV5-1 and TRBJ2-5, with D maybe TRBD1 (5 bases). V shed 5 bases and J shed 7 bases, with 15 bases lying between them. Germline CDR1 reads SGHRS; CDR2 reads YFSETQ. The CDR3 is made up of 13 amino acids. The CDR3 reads CASRHGQVATQYF. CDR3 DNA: TGCGCCAGCAGACACGGACAAGTCGCGACCCAGTACTTC.

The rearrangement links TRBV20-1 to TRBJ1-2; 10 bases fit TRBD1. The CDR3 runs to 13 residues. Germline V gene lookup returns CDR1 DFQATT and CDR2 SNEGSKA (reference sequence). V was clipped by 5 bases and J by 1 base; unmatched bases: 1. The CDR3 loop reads CSAGQGVNYGYTF. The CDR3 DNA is TGCAGTGCTGGACAGGGGGTTAACTATGGCTACACCTTC.

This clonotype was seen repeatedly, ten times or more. The CDR3 region is CASKLGGVDGYTF. The DNA for the CDR3 is TGTGCCAGCAAGCTTGGCGGGGTTGATGGCTACACCTTC. The chain recombines TRBV11-2 with TRBJ1-2, with no clear D. The CDR3 spans 13 residues. V was cut by 7 bases and J by 6 bases, with 15 bases left in between. Germline V gives CDR1 SGHAT, CDR2 FQNNGV. The complete variable domain, with remaining parts taken from reference TRBV11-2 and TRBJ1-2, reads EAGVAQSPRYKIIEKRQSVAFWCNPISGHATLYWYQQILGQGPKLLIQFQNNGVVDDSQLPKDRFSAERLKGVDSTLKIQPAKLEDSAVYLCASKLGGVDGYTFGSGTRLTVV.

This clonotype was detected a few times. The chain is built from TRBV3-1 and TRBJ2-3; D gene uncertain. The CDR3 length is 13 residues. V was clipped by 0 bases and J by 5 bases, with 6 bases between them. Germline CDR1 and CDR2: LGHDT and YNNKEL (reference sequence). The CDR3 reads CASSQDRGDTQYF. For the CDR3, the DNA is TGTGCCAGCAGCCAAGACCGTGGAGATACGCAGTATTTT.